This T cell receptor (beta chain) stems from a study of cytomegalovirus exposure and HLA in healthy donors. Primers: 60 Vbeta forward and 13 Jbeta reverse. In the original workflow: The count from a later analysis was 60 million to 85 million unique TCR beta chains, some 10 million of them shared. The data were produced by immunoSEQ multiplex PCR, yet TCRdb's version contains in-frame clones alone and is incomplete. V, J and clone size derive from that table, while D and trimming were established from the DNA sequence. The data show around 38,000 clones, with about 66% seen just once and around 18% held by the top ten. Per germline, CDR1 SGHTA and CDR2 FQGNSA. The CDR3 has 13 residues. The V end lost 7 bases, the J end lost 8 bases, and 14 bases lay between the germline ends. Study outcomes and limitations: HLA alleles showed associations with 16,951 TCR beta sequences in a later analysis, at a 0.05 false discovery rate. CMV serostatus alone was available as immune exposure information. Most of the TCR beta V segments (in an earlier analysis) were productive either about 87% or about 30% of the time.

To note about this clone: No antigen is known for it.

The chain carries TRBV7-2 and TRBJ1-4; TRBD1 is a possible D gene (5 bases). The sequence was obtained from a man over 45 in good health and CMV-seropositive. Material for sequencing was PBMCs. Here the CDR3 reads CASTSRTREKLFF. The CDR3 bases are TGTGCCAGCACCTCACGGACACGAGAAAAACTGTTTTTT.